The 26 T cell receptor beta chains below come from one sample, sequenced in a study of blood T cell repertoires in COVID-19. Using immunoSEQ multiplex PCR, the repertoire was profiled, and TCRdb retains in-frame clones only, with some absent. The table records roughly 120,000 clones, 90% of them present only once. Sequenced sample: peripheral blood. These TCRs come from a man in his fifties or sixties with COVID-19, enrolled during active disease.

This rearrangement joins TRBV4-1 to TRBJ1-4; D call uncertain. Germline CDR1 reads MGHRA; CDR2 reads YSYEKL. The CDR3 covers 16 residues. With 3 bases removed from V and 0 bases from J, the gap between germline ends came to 11 bases. CDR3 loop: CASSHLEAATNEKLFF. The DNA for the CDR3 is TGCGCCAGCAGCCACCTCGAGGCAGCAACTAATGAAAAACTGTTTTTT.

CDR3 nucleotides: TGCAGCGTTGAAGGGGTTAGCGGAAGCTCCTACGAGCAGTACTTC. Translated: CSVEGVSGSSYEQYF. V gene TRBV29-1 combines with J gene TRBJ2-7, with a tentative D call TRBD2 (6 bases). V lost 1 base and J 0 bases, leaving 13 bases between the germline ends. The CDR3 loop spans 15 amino acids. Germline loops: CDR1 SQVTM, CDR2 ANQGSEA.

The J gene is TRBJ2-2, the V gene TRBV18, with TRBD1 identical over 7 bases. There are 16 residues in the CDR3. The germline V gene encodes CDR1 KGHSH and CDR2 LQKENI. Germline trimming cut 4 bases from V and 0 bases from J; bases unmatched to any gene: 5. The CDR3 loop is CASSLGQTSNTGELFF. DNA for the CDR3: TGTGCCAGCTCACTGGGACAGACCTCGAACACCGGGGAGCTGTTTTTT.

The V and J genes are TRBV7-8 and TRBJ2-7, with 8 nucleotides matching TRBD2. The V and J ends lost 5 bases and 2 bases, in that order; junction bases with no gene match: 5. Germline lookup yields CDR1 SGHVS and CDR2 FQNEAQ. The CDR3 is 14 residues long. The CDR3, as DNA: TGTGCCAGCAGCCCCGCGGGGGGACCCTACGAGCAGTACTTC. Translation gives CASSPAGGPYEQYF. The full variable domain, its missing parts supplied by reference TRBV7-8 and TRBJ2-7, is GAGVSQSPRYKVAKRGQDVALRCDPISGHVSLFWYQQALGQGPEFLTYFQNEAQLDKSGLPSDRFFAERPEGSVSTLKIQRTQQEDSAVYLCASSPAGGPYEQYFGPGTRLTVT.

Points on this clone: This sample includes further DNA sequences coding for the same CDR3. V and J are TRBV28 and TRBJ2-3; 12 bases are a match to TRBD2. Germline lookup yields CDR1 MDHEN and CDR2 SYDVKM. The V and J ends lost 6 bases and 2 bases, in that order; junction bases with no gene match: 6. This CDR3 has 16 amino acids. The chain's CDR3 is CASRSGLAGITDTQYF. In nucleotides, the CDR3 is TGTGCCAGCAGGTCAGGACTAGCGGGAATCACAGATACGCAGTATTTT.

This clone was picked up one time. The chain links TRBV30 to TRBJ1-1; a weak D match, TRBD1 (6 bases). The CDR3 loop spans 14 amino acids. Germline V gene lookup returns CDR1 GTSNPN and CDR2 SVGIG (reference sequence). The V end was cut by 0 bases, the J end by 3 bases, with 11 bases between. CDR3 sequence (DNA): TGTGCCTGGAGTGTTGGGGGCAGGGACACTGAAGCTTTCTTT. This sequence encodes CAWSVGGRDTEAFF.

V and J are TRBV27 and TRBJ1-6, with 7 bases lining up with TRBD1. With V trimmed by 0 bases and J by 8 bases, 10 bases remained unmatched. The CDR3 is 17 amino acids. Germline-derived CDR1 and CDR2 are MNHEY and SMNVEV (reference sequence). In DNA, the CDR3 is TGTGCCAGCAGTTTATCTGCGACAGGGATGGTGCATTCACCCCTCCACTTT. It specifies CASSLSATGMVHSPLHF.

This clone was observed a single time. This sequence joins TRBV6-5 and TRBJ1-1, with TRBD1 identical over 7 bases. Per germline, CDR1 MNHEY and CDR2 SVGAGI. V gave up 6 bases and J gave up 5 bases; unmatched junction bases: 12. CDR3 size: 15 residues. The CDR3 DNA follows: TGTGCCAGCAGCCCAGACAGGGATCAAGGGACTGAAGCTTTCTTT. This codes for CASSPDRDQGTEAFF.

V usage is TRBV19 and J usage is TRBJ2-2, with 9 nucleotides matching TRBD2. Germline CDR1 reads LNHDA; CDR2 reads SQIVND (reference sequence). V trimming: 4 bases; J trimming: 0 bases; junction bases outside the gene matches: 0. This CDR3 is 15 amino acids long. The chain's CDR3 is CASSRLAANTGELFF. CDR3 nucleotides: TGTGCCAGTAGTAGACTAGCGGCGAACACCGGGGAGCTGTTTTTT.

The chain uses TRBV7-9 and TRBJ2-3, with a possible D match to TRBD2 (5 bases). This CDR3 has 18 amino acids. Trimming took 2 bases from V and 2 from J, leaving 20 bases between them. The V gene's germline CDR1 is SEHNR and CDR2 FQNEAQ (reference sequence). The CDR3 sequence is CASSLMRAALRTTDTQYF. DNA of the CDR3: TGTGCCAGCAGCTTAATGCGGGCCGCCCTTAGGACCACAGATACGCAGTATTTT.

This clone came up once. This chain connects TRBV7-5 to TRBJ1-1; TRBD1 was called by the table and not checked on the DNA. TRBV7-5 is designated a pseudogene. The CDR3 spans 14 residues. CDR3 region: CARVQEGDRTEAFF. The CDR3 DNA reads as TGTGCCAGGGTACAAGAAGGGGATAGGACTGAAGCTTTCTTT.

The chain employs TRBV19 and TRBJ1-1; 7 bases align to TRBD1. The junction had 4 bases not matched to a gene; V was cut back by 7 bases and J by 8 bases. Germline V lookup: CDR1 LNHDA, CDR2 SQIVND (reference sequence). The CDR3 sequence is 11 residues long. The CDR3 nucleotides are TGTGCCAGTAAAACAGGGGCGGAAGCTTTCTTT. Translating it yields CASKTGAEAFF.

This chain connects TRBV18 to TRBJ2-7; a weak D match, TRBD1 (6 bases). This CDR3 comprises 14 residues. The germline CDR1 and CDR2 sequences are KGHSH and LQKENI. V was pared by 6 bases and J by 0 bases, with 12 bases between. CDR3 region: CASSRQDTSYEQYF. DNA for the CDR3: TGTGCCAGCTCTCGACAGGATACCTCCTACGAGCAGTACTTC. Together with reference TRBV18 and TRBJ2-7, the CDR3 gives the full variable domain: NAGVMQNPRHLVRRRGQEARLRCSPMKGHSHVYWYRQLPEEGLKFMVYLQKENIIDESGMPKERFSAEFPKEGPSILRIQQVVRGDSAAYFCASSRQDTSYEQYFGPGTRLTVT.

The rearrangement joins TRBV7-9 to TRBJ2-7; the D gene is possibly TRBD1 (5 bases). The CDR3 has 13 amino acids. In germline, CDR1 is SEHNR, CDR2 FQNEAQ (reference sequence). The V end was cut by 5 bases, the J end by 0 bases, with 8 bases between. CDR3 nucleotides: TGTGCCAGCAGCCCGACAGCCTCCTACGAGCAGTACTTC. This translates into CASSPTASYEQYF.

The CDR3 DNA follows: TGTGCCACCAGTGACTTTCCTTTTTTGGAGCAGTACTTC. Encoded protein: CATSDFPFLEQYF. The chain recombines TRBV24-1 with TRBJ2-7, with unresolved D. The CDR3 spans 13 residues. Germline loops: CDR1 KGHDR, CDR2 SFDVKD. The germline V and J ends were trimmed by 4 bases and 7 bases, with 13 bases remaining between them.

This clone was recorded only once. The chain links TRBV4-3 to TRBJ1-1; no clear D gene. V was pared by 2 bases and J by 5 bases, with 9 bases between. The germline V gene has CDR1 LGHNA and CDR2 YSLEER. This CDR3 has 13 amino acids. The CDR3 sequence is CASSQFTQTEAFF. In nucleotides, the CDR3 is TGCGCCAGCAGCCAATTTACGCAGACTGAAGCTTTCTTT.

The J gene is TRBJ2-1, the V gene TRBV27; D may be TRBD2 (5 bases). Trimming removed 3 bases at V and 7 bases at J, with 13 bases between. The germline gives CDR1 MNHEY, CDR2 SMNVEV (reference sequence). This CDR3 contains 14 residues. Written as DNA, the CDR3 is TGTGCCAGCAGTTTGGGTGGGAGAGCTAATGAGCAGTTCTTC. Translated: CASSLGGRANEQFF.

This chain links TRBV5-1 with TRBJ1-4; the match to TRBD1 covers 8 bases. CDR1 SGHRS and CDR2 YFSETQ come from the germline V gene. This CDR3 contains 14 residues. V lost 3 bases and J lost 2; bases outside the gene matches: 0. CDR3 loop: CASSWTGTNEKLFF. In nucleotides, the CDR3 is TGCGCCAGCAGCTGGACAGGGACTAATGAAAAACTGTTTTTT.

The chain couples TRBV20-1 to TRBJ2-1; D unclear. CDR1 is DFQATT, CDR2 SNEGSKA, per germline (reference sequence). The CDR3 length is 11 residues. V was pared by 5 bases and J by 7 bases, with 9 bases between. The CDR3 region is CSASILNEQFF. CDR3 DNA sequence: TGCAGTGCTTCCATTCTAAATGAGCAGTTCTTC.

V usage is TRBV30 and J usage is TRBJ1-5; 8 positions agree with TRBD1. The CDR3 loop spans 16 amino acids. Germline CDR1 GTSNPN, CDR2 SVGIG (reference sequence). V lost 1 base to trimming and J lost 6 bases; unmatched junction nucleotides: 11. The CDR3 sequence is CAWSGPQGATSQPQHF. In DNA, the CDR3 is TGTGCCTGGAGTGGTCCCCAGGGGGCTACAAGTCAGCCCCAGCATTTT.

Of note for this clone: Other DNA sequences in the same sample also yield this CDR3. The chain combines TRBV27 with TRBJ2-2; weak D call: TRBD1 (6 bases). The CDR3 has 15 amino acids. Trimming stripped 5 bases from V and 0 bases from J, with 10 bases between. Germline CDR1 is MNHEY and CDR2 is SMNVEV (reference sequence). In DNA, the CDR3 is TGTGCCAGCAGTCCGAGGACAGCGAACACCGGGGAGCTGTTTTTT. Its protein is CASSPRTANTGELFF.

V and J are TRBV19 and TRBJ1-5; D might be TRBD1 (6 bases). Germline V gene sequence: CDR1 LNHDA, CDR2 SQIVND (reference sequence). Trimming left V 0 bases short and J 5 bases short, with 11 bases between. The CDR3 has 15 amino acids. The CDR3 DNA follows: TGTGCCAGTAGTATAGAAGAGGGGGTCGATCAGCCCCAGCATTTT. Protein: CASSIEEGVDQPQHF. Full variable domain (rest looked up from reference TRBV19 and TRBJ1-5): DGGITQSPKYLFRKEGQNVTLSCEQNLNHDAMYWYRQDPGQGLRLIYYSQIVNDFQKGDIAEGYSVSREKKESFPLTVTSAQKNPTAFYLCASSIEEGVDQPQHFGDGTRLSIL.

The rearrangement links TRBV29-1 to TRBJ1-1; D is undetermined. The germline CDR1 and CDR2 sequences are SQVTM and ANQGSEA. This CDR3 contains 12 residues. V was shortened by 1 base and J by 11 bases, with 14 bases between the two germline ends. CDR3 coding DNA: TGCAGCGTTGAAGGCGGCCTCTCGGGGGCTTTCTTT. Protein product: CSVEGGLSGAFF.

This CDR3 reads CASRGTSDYTGELFF. The CDR3 nucleotides are TGCGCCAGCAGAGGGACTAGCGATTACACCGGGGAGCTGTTTTTT. The chain carries TRBV5-1 and TRBJ2-2, with 10 nucleotides matching TRBD2. V shed 5 bases, J shed 3 bases, and the junction held 4 bases outside the gene matches. The CDR3 is made up of 15 amino acids. CDR1 is SGHRS, CDR2 YFSETQ, per germline.

This chain links TRBV18 with TRBJ2-3; 8 bases line up with TRBD2. This CDR3 has 18 amino acids. V was clipped by 1 base and J by 0 bases; unmatched bases: 9. From germline, CDR1 is KGHSH and CDR2 LQKENI. In DNA, the CDR3 is TGTGCCAGCTCACCACGGTCTGATAGCGGGGCGAGCACAGATACGCAGTATTTT. It encodes CASSPRSDSGASTDTQYF. Full variable domain (remainder filled in from reference TRBV18 and TRBJ2-3): NAGVMQNPRHLVRRRGQEARLRCSPMKGHSHVYWYRQLPEEGLKFMVYLQKENIIDESGMPKERFSAEFPKEGPSILRIQQVVRGDSAAYFCASSPRSDSGASTDTQYFGPGTRLTVL.

The chain recombines TRBV4-1 with TRBJ2-1; 7 bases line up with TRBD1. This CDR3 has 16 amino acids. Losses at the gene ends were 1 base for V and 8 bases for J; bases not matched to a gene: 11. CDR1 and CDR2 (germline): MGHRA, YSYEKL. CDR3 loop: CASSQVETGSVHEQFF. CDR3 bases: TGCGCCAGCAGCCAAGTCGAGACAGGGTCGGTCCATGAGCAGTTCTTC.